This TCR beta chain is drawn from a study of T cell clonality in common variable immunodeficiency. General study results and limits: Common variable immunodeficiency TCR beta sequences reportedly had fewer deletions and N-nucleotide insertions. Patient heterogeneity in the CVID cohort limited correlations between repertoire features and clinical complications.

Germline assignment: CDR1 WSHSY and CDR2 SAAADI. There are 14 residues in the CDR3. The germline V and J ends were trimmed by 11 bases and 2 bases, with 15 bases remaining between them. Patients and controls were mostly of Caucasian heritage. Control and CVID samples contributed equal amounts of genomic DNA. Assay used: immunoSEQ multiplex PCR; TCRdb lists only in-frame clones, some missing. Observed in the sample are 55,000 or so clones, none of them singletons. This clone was seen a handful of times. Antigen unknown. The CDR3 end is not reached by the read, which stops 3 residues before it; the germline J gene fills it in.

V is TRBV10-2 and J is TRBJ2-2, with D perhaps matching TRBD1 (6 bases). Sequenced: peripheral blood mononuclear cells. The TCR originated in a person aged 18 to 75 in good health. This CDR3 is CALTRQANTGELFF. The sequenced part of the CDR3 DNA is TGCGCCCTTACACGACAGGCAAACACCGGGGAG.